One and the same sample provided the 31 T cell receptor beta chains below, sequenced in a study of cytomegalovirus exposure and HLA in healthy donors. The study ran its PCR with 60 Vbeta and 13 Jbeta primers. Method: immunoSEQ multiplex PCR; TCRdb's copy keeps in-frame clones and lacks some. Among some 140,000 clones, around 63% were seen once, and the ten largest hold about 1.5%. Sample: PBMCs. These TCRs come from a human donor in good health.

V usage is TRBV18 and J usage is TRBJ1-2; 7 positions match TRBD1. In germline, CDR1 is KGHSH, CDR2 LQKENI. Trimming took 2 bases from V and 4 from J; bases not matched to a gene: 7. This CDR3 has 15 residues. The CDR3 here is CASSPGGGAGYGYTF. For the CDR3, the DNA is TGTGCCAGCTCACCAGGAGGGGGCGCGGGCTATGGCTACACCTTC.

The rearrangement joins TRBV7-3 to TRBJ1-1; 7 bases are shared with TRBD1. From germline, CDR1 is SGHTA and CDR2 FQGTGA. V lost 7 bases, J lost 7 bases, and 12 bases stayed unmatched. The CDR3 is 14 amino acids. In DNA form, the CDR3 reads TGTGCCAGCAAATTGACCGGCGACAGGGATGAAGCTTTCTTT. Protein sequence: CASKLTGDRDEAFF.

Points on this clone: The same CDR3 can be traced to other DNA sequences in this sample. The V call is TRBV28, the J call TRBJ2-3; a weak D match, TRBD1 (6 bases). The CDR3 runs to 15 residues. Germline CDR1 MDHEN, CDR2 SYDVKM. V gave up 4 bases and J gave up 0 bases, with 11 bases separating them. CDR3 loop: CASSWDKVSTDTQYF. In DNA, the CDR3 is TGTGCCAGCAGTTGGGACAAGGTTAGCACAGATACGCAGTATTTT.

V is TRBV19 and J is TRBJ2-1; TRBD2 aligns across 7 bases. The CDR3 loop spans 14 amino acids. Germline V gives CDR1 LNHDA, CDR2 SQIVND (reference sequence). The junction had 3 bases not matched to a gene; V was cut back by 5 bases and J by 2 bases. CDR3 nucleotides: TGTGCCAGTAGTCCCGGGGGGACCTACAATGAGCAGTTCTTC. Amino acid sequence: CASSPGGTYNEQFF. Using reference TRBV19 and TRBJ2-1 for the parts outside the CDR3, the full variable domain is DGGITQSPKYLFRKEGQNVTLSCEQNLNHDAMYWYRQDPGQGLRLIYYSQIVNDFQKGDIAEGYSVSREKKESFPLTVTSAQKNPTAFYLCASSPGGTYNEQFFGPGTRLTVL.

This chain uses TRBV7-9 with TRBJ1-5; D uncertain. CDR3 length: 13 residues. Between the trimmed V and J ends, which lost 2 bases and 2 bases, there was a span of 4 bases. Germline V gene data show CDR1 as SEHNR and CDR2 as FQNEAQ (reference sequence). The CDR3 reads CASSLFGNQPQHF. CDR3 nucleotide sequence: TGTGCCAGCAGCTTATTCGGCAATCAGCCCCAGCATTTT.

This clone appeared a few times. CDR3 coding DNA: TGTGCCAGCAGCGTAGACGGTGAGACCCAGTACTTC. Its translation is CASSVDGETQYF. The chain joins TRBV9 to TRBJ2-5; D unclear. The CDR3 has 12 residues. Trimming removed 0 bases from V and 5 bases from J, with 5 bases in between. Germline V gene lookup returns CDR1 SGDLS and CDR2 YYNGEE.

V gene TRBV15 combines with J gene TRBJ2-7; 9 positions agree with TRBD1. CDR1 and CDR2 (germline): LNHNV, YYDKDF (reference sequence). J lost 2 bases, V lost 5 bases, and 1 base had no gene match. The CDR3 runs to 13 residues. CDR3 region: CATSGDRAYEQYF. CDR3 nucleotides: TGTGCCACCAGCGGGGACAGGGCCTACGAGCAGTACTTC.

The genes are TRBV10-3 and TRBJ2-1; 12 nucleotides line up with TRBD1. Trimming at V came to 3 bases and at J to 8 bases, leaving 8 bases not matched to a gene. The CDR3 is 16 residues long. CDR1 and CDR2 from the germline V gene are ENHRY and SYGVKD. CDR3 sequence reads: CAISDLAGQGADEQFF. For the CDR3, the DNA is TGTGCCATCAGTGACCTCGCGGGACAGGGGGCCGATGAGCAGTTCTTC.

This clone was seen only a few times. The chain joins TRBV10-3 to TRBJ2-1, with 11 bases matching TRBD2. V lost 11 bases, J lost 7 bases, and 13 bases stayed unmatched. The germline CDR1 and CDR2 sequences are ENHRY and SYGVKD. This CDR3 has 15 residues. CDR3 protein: CAPLTSGRVWNEQFF. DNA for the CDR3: TGTGCCCCGCTTACTAGCGGGAGAGTGTGGAATGAGCAGTTCTTC.

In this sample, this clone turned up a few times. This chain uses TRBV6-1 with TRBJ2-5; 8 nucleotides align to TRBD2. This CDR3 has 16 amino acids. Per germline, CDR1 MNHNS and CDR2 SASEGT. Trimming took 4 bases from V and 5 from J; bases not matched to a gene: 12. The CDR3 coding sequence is TGTGCCAGCAGTGCCCGGACTAGCACCCAGTGGGAGACCCAGTACTTC. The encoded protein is CASSARTSTQWETQYF.

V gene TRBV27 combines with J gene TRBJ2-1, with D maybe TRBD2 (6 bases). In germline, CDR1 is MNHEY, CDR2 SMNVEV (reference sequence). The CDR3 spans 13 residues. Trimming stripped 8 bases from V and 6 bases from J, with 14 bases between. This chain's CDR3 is CASRPTSRNEQFF. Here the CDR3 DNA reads TGTGCCAGCCGCCCGACTAGTCGCAATGAGCAGTTCTTC.

The CDR3 sequence is CASTKLAGADNEQFF. The CDR3 DNA follows: TGTGCCAGCACAAAACTAGCGGGAGCAGACAATGAGCAGTTCTTC. J is TRBJ2-1 and V is TRBV25-1, with 11 bases that match TRBD2. With 7 bases clipped from V and 5 bases from J, the junction kept 7 bases outside the gene matches. The CDR3 consists of 15 residues. Germline V lookup: CDR1 MGHDK, CDR2 SYGVNS.

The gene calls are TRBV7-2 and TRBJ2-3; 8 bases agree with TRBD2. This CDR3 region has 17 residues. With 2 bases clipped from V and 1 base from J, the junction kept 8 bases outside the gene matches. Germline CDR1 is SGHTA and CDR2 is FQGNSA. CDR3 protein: CASSLWVGREGTDTQYF. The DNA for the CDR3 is TGTGCCAGCAGCTTATGGGTTGGGCGGGAGGGCACAGATACGCAGTATTTT.

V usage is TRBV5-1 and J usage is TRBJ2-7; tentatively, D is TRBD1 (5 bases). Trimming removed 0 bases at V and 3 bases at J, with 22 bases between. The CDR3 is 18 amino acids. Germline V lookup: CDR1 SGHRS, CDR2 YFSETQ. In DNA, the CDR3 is TGCGCCAGCAGCTTGGCCCAGGGCAAACGGCCCTCACACTACGAGCAGTACTTC. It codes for CASSLAQGKRPSHYEQYF.

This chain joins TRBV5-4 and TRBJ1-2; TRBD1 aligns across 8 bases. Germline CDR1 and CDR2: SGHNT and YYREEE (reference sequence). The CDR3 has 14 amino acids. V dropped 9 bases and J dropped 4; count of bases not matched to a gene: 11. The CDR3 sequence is CAISPGGAGYGYTF. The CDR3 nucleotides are TGTGCCATAAGCCCAGGGGGCGCGGGCTATGGCTACACCTTC.

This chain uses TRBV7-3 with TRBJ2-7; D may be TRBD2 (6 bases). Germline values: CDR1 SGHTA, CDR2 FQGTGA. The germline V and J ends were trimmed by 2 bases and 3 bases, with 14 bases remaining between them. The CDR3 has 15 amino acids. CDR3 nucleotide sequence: TGTGCCAGCAGCTTATTCACGGGAGAAGGCTACGAGCAGTACTTC. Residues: CASSLFTGEGYEQYF.

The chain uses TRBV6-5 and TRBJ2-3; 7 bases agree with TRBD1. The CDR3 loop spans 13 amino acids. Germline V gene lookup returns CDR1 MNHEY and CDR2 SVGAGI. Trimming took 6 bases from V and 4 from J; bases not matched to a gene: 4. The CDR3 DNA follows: TGTGCCAGCAGGGAACAGGGGCCAGATACGCAGTATTTT. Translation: CASREQGPDTQYF.

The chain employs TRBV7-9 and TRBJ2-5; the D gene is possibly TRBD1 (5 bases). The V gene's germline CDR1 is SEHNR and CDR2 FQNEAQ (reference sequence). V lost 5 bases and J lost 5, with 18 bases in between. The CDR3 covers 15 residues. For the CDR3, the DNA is TGTGCCAGCAGCCCTCGTAGGGGCGATCAGGAGACCCAGTACTTC. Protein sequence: CASSPRRGDQETQYF.

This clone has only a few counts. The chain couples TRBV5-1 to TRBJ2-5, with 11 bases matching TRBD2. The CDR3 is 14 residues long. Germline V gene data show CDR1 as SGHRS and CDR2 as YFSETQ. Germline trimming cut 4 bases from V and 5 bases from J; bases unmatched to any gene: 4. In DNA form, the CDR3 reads TGCGCCAGCAGCGTACTAGCGGGAGAGGAGACCCAGTACTTC. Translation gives CASSVLAGEETQYF.

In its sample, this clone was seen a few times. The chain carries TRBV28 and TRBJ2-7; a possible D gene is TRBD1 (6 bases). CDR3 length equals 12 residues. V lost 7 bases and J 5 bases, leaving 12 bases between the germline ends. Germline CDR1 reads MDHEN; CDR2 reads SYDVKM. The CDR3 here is CASTVQGDEQYF. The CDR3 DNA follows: TGTGCCAGCACCGTACAGGGCGACGAGCAGTACTTC.

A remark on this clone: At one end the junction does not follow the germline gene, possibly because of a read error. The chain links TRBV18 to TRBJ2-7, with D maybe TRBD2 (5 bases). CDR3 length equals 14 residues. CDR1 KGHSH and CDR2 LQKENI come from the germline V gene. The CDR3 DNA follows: TGTGCCAGCTCACCTACGGGGAGCTCCTGCGAGCAGTACTTC. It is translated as CASSPTGSSCEQYF. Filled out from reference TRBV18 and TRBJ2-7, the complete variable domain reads NAGVMQNPRHLVRRRGQEARLRCSPMKGHSHVYWYRQLPEEGLKFMVYLQKENIIDESGMPKERFSAEFPKEGPSILRIQQVVRGDSAAYFCASSPTGSSCEQYFGPGTRLTVT.

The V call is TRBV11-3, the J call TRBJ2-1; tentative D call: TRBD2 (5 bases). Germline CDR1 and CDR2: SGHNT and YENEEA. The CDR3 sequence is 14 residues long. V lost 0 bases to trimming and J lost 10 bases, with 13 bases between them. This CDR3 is CASSLESGLVEQFF. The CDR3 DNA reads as TGTGCCAGCAGCTTAGAGAGCGGCCTCGTCGAGCAGTTCTTC.

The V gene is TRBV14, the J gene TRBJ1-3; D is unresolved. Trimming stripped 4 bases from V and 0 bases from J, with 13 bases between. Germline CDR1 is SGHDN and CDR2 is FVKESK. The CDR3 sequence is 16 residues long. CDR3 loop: CASSRMGSYSGNTIYF. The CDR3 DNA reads TGTGCCAGCAGCCGGATGGGGAGTTACTCTGGAAACACCATATATTTT.

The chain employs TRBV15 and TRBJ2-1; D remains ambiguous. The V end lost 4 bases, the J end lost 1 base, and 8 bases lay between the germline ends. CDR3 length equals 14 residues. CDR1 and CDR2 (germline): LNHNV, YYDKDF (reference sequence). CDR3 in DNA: TGTGCCACCAGCACAGGATTTTCCTACAATGAGCAGTTCTTC. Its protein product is CATSTGFSYNEQFF.

For the CDR3, the DNA is TGTGCCAGCAGTTACTCGAGGGGACAGCTCTACGAGCAGTACTTC. Protein sequence: CASSYSRGQLYEQYF. The chain is built from TRBV6-5 and TRBJ2-7; 7 nucleotides match TRBD1. The germline V gene encodes CDR1 MNHEY and CDR2 SVGAGI. This CDR3 is built from 15 residues. J gave up 3 bases and V 0 bases, and 5 bases lay outside the gene matches.

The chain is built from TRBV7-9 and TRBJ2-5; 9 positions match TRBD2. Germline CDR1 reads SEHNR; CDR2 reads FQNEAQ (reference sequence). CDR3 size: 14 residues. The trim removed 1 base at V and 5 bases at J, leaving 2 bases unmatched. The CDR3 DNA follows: TGTGCCAGCAGCTTAGGAACTAGCGGGGAGACCCAGTACTTC. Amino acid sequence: CASSLGTSGETQYF.

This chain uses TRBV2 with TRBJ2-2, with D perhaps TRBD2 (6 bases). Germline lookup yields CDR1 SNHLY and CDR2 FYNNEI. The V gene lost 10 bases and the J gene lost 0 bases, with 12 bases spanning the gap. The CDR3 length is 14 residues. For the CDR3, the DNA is TGTGCCACCACCGGCGGGACGAACACCGGGGAGCTGTTTTTT. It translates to CATTGGTNTGELFF.

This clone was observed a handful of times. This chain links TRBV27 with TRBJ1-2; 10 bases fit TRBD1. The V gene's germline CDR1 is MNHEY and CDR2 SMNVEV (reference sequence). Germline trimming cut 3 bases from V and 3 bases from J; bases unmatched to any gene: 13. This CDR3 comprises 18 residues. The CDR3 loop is CASSFRGTGESLDYGYTF. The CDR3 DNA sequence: TGTGCCAGCAGTTTTAGAGGGACAGGGGAGTCCCTCGACTATGGCTACACCTTC.

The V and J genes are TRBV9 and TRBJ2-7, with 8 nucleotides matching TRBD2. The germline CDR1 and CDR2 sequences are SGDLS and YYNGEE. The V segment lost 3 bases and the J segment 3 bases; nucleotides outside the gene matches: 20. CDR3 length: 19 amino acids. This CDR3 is CASSAERGNGSILGYEQYF. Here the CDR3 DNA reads TGTGCCAGCAGCGCAGAGCGGGGGAACGGGAGTATACTTGGCTACGAGCAGTACTTC.

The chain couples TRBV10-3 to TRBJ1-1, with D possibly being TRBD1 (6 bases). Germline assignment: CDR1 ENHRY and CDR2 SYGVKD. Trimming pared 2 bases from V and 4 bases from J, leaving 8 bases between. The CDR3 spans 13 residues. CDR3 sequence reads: CAISERGGTEAFF. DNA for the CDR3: TGTGCCATCAGTGAGAGGGGGGGCACTGAAGCTTTCTTT.

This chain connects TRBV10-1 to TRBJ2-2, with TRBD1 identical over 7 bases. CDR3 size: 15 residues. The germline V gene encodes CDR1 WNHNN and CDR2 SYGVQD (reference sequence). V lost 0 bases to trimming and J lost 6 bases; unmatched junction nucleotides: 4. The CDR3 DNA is TGCGCCAGCAGTGAGTCGACAGGGTGGGCCGGGGAGCTGTTTTTT. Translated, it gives CASSESTGWAGELFF.